This is a list of T cell receptor beta chains from one sample in a study of T cell repertoires in cytomegalovirus infection. TCRdb re-called the reads with MiXCR, one entry per CDR3 protein. The sample records fewer than 400,000 distinct CDR3 sequences, about a sixth being singletons. The sequenced sample was PBMCs. Receptor source: a human donor in good health (CMV status not recorded). Some clones in this sample may be carry-over from other donors' samples. The CDR3 runs from the conserved cysteine through the conserved F or W. The D gene is left open where the match is weak. Part of the rows lack a size; the others show once, few, many or a class for expanded clones.

TRBV7-6	TRBJ2-3	NA	NA	TGTGCCAGCACCAAGGGGTTAGGGGATACGCAGTATTTT	CASTKGLGDTQYF
TRBV25-1	TRBJ1-5	TRBD1	NA	TGTGCCAGCAGTGAACCCTTGGACAGGGCCCAGCATTTT	CASSEPLDRAQHF
TRBV7-2	TRBJ2-5	TRBD2	many	TGTGCCAGCAGCCGTAACCCCGGACTAGCGGGGAAAGAGACCCAGTACTTC	CASSRNPGLAGKETQYF
TRBV5-5	TRBJ2-1	TRBD2	NA	TGTGCCAGCATGGGACTAGCGGGGGGGCTCTACAATGAGCAGTTCTTC	CASMGLAGGLYNEQFF
TRBV7-6	TRBJ2-2	TRBD2	NA	TGTGCCAGCAGGCATGGACTAGCGGGAGGGCCCAGCACCGGGGAGCTGTTTTTT	CASRHGLAGGPSTGELFF
TRBV3-1	TRBJ1-2	TRBD1	NA	TGTGCCAGCAGCCGATGGGACAGGGACGGTGGCTACACCTTC	CASSRWDRDGGYTF
TRBV11-2	TRBJ1-1	TRBD1	NA	TGTGCCAGCAGCTTAGGGACAGGGATGACTGAAGCTTTCTTT	CASSLGTGMTEAFF
TRBV27	TRBJ2-3	NA	NA	TGTGCCAGCAGTTCGACAGGTGGGAACACAGATACGCAGTATTTT	CASSSTGGNTDTQYF
TRBV29-1	TRBJ1-2	NA	NA	TGCAGCGTTGAAGATGGGGGGGCGCCAGGCTACACCTTC	CSVEDGGAPGYTF
TRBV28	TRBJ1-4	TRBD1	many	TGTGCCAGCAGCACGGGACAGGGAACTAATGAAAAACTGTTTTTT	CASSTGQGTNEKLFF
TRBV11-2	TRBJ2-1	NA	many	TGTGCCAGCAGCCCGCTGACCCGCCTCTCCTACAATGAGCAGTTCTTC	CASSPLTRLSYNEQFF
TRBV7-2	TRBJ1-5	NA	many	TGTGCCAGCAGCTTAACCGCGACGGTCGCCTCTCAGCCCCAGCATTTT	CASSLTATVASQPQHF